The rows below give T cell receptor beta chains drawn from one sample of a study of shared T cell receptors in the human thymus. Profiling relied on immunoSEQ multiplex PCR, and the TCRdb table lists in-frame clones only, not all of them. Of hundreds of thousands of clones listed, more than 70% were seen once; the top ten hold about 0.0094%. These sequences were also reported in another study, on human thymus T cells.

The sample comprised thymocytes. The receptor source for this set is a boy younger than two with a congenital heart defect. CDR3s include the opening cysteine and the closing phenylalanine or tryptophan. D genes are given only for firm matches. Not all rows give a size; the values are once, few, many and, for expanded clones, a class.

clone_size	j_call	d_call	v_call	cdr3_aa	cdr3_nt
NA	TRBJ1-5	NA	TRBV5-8	CASSLAGASNQPQHF	TGTGCCAGCAGCTTGGCAGGGGCCAGCAATCAGCCCCAGCATTTT
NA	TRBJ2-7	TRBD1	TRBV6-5	CASSSRDRASYEQYF	TGTGCCAGCAGTTCCCGGGACAGGGCTTCATACGAGCAGTACTTC
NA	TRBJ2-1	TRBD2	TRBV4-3	CASSLDPRTSGSGMEQFF	TGCGCCAGCAGCCTAGACCCTAGGACTAGCGGGAGCGGGATGGAGCAGTTCTTC
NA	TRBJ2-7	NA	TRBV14	CASFQWERGNSYEQYF	TGTGCCAGTTTCCAATGGGAGAGGGGGAACTCCTACGAGCAGTACTTC
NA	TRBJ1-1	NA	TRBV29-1	CSVEKRASRGSTEAFF	TGCAGCGTTGAAAAAAGAGCCTCTAGAGGGTCCACTGAAGCTTTCTTT
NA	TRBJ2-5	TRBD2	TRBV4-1	CASSQSGTSGTPRAETQYF	TGCGCCAGCAGCCAATCCGGGACTAGCGGGACCCCACGGGCGGAGACCCAGTACTTC
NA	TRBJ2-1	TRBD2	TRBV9	CASSAPGVGTTSNEQFF	TGTGCCAGCAGCGCCCCGGGGGTTGGGACTACCTCCAATGAGCAGTTCTTC
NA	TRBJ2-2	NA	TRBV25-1	CASSPSHTGELFF	TGTGCCAGCAGTCCTTCTCACACCGGGGAGCTGTTTTTT
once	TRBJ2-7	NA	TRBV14	CASSQVGEVYEQYF	TGTGCCAGCAGCCAAGTAGGGGAGGTCTACGAGCAGTACTTC
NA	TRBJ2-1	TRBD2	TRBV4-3	CASSQEDVAGAPWTSGEQFF	TGCGCCAGCAGCCAAGAGGATGTAGCGGGGGCTCCCTGGACGTCTGGTGAGCAGTTCTTC
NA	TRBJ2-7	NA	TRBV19	CASSIGTSGLTYEQYF	TGTGCCAGTAGTATCGGGACTTCGGGACTCACCTACGAGCAGTACTTC
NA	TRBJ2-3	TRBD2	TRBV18	CASSPGLALATDTQYF	TGTGCCAGCTCACCAGGACTAGCCCTAGCCACAGATACGCAGTATTTT
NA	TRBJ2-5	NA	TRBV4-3	CASSQLASQETQYF	TGCGCCAGCAGCCAACTCGCTAGCCAAGAGACCCAGTACTTC
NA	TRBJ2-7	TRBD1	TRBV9	CASSPRGDRGQYEQYF	TGTGCCAGCAGCCCGAGAGGCGACAGGGGGCAATACGAGCAGTACTTC
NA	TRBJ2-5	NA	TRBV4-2	CASSQDLATRCEETQYF	TGTGCCAGCAGCCAAGATTTGGCGACTAGGTGTGAAGAGACCCAGTACTTC
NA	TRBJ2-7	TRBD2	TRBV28	CASSFPISGPFYEQYF	TGTGCCAGCAGTTTCCCCATTAGCGGGCCTTTCTACGAGCAGTACTTC
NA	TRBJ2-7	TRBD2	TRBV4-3	CASSQGQNPSGYSYEQYF	TGCGCCAGCAGCCAAGGCCAAAACCCTAGCGGGTACTCCTACGAGCAGTACTTC
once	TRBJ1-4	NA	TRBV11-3	CASSSNSLRGEKLFF	TGTGCCAGCAGCTCCAACTCCCTCCGAGGTGAAAAACTGTTTTTT
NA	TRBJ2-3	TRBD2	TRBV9	CASSVEEREGTDTQYF	TGTGCCAGCAGCGTCGAGGAGCGGGAAGGCACAGATACGCAGTATTTT
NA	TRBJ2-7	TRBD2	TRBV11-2	CASSLPLAGDDYEQYF	TGTGCCAGCAGCTTACCTCTAGCGGGGGATGACTACGAGCAGTACTTC
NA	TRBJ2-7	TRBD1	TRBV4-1	CASSQDYGRGRTYEQYF	TGCGCCAGCAGCCAAGATTACGGTAGGGGGCGCACGTACGAGCAGTACTTC
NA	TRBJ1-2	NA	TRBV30	CAWSVQVGYGYTF	TGTGCCTGGAGTGTACAGGTTGGGTATGGCTACACCTTC
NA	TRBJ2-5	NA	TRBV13	CASSRLTTRVQETQYF	TGTGCCAGCAGCCGACTGACTACGCGGGTCCAAGAGACCCAGTACTTC
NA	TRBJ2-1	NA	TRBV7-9	CASSLDPGEDNEQFF	TGTGCCAGCAGCTTAGATCCGGGAGAAGACAATGAGCAGTTCTTC
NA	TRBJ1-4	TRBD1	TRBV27	CASRRGTAPLTNEKLFF	TGTGCCAGCCGACGAGGGACAGCGCCCCTAACTAATGAAAAACTGTTTTTT
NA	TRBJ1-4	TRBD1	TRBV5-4	CASSFSGTVNEKLFF	TGTGCCAGCAGCTTCTCCGGGACAGTTAATGAAAAACTGTTTTTT
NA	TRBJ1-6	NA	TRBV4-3	CASSQGVSFHNSPLHF	TGCGCCAGCAGCCAAGGAGTTTCCTTTCATAATTCACCCCTCCACTTT
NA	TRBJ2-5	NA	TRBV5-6	CASSRGLPRETQYF	TGTGCCAGCAGCAGAGGACTACCTAGGGAGACCCAGTACTTC
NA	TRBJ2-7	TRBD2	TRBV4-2	CASSQDRSSGALF	TGTGCCAGCAGCCAAGATAGGAGTAGCGGGGCTCTCTTC
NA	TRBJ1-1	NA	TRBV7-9	CASSLRGTEAFF	TGTGCCAGCAGCCTACGGGGCACTGAAGCTTTCTTT
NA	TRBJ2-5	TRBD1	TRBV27	CASSSQGAAQETQYF	TGTGCCAGCAGTTCCCAGGGGGCAGCACAAGAGACCCAGTACTTC
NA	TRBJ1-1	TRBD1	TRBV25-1	CASSDATGMNTEAFF	TGTGCCAGCAGTGACGCGACAGGGATGAACACTGAAGCTTTCTTT
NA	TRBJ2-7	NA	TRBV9	CASSVGGDSSYEQYF	TGTGCCAGCAGCGTAGGCGGGGACAGCTCCTACGAGCAGTACTTC
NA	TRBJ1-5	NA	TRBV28	CASRGGRLGQPQHF	TGTGCCAGCCGGGGTGGCAGACTCGGACAGCCCCAGCATTTT
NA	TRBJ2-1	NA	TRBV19	CASTKKGGTTTGWHEQFF	TGTGCCAGTACCAAAAAGGGGGGGACTACCACGGGTTGGCATGAGCAGTTCTTC
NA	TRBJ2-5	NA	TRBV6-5	CASSYREQETQYF	TGTGCCAGCAGTTACCGGGAGCAAGAGACCCAGTACTTC
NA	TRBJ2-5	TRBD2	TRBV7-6	CASSQTGTSGSQRQETQYF	TGTGCCAGCAGCCAGACAGGGACTAGCGGGAGTCAACGGCAAGAGACCCAGTACTTC
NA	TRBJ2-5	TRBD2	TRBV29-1	CSVLPYPSGTNQETQYF	TGCAGCGTTCTACCCTATCCTAGCGGGACGAACCAAGAGACCCAGTACTTC
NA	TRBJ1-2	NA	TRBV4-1	CASSQEAGALSGYTF	TGCGCCAGCAGCCAAGAAGCGGGAGCCCTATCCGGCTACACCTTC
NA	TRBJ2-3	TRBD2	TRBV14	CASSTLAGFDFTDTQYF	TGTGCCAGCAGTACGCTAGCGGGGTTCGACTTCACAGATACGCAGTATTTT
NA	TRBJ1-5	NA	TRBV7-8	CASRADSFQPQHF	TGTGCCAGCAGGGCAGATAGCTTTCAGCCCCAGCATTTT
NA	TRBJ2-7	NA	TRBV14	CASSQPRAPYEQYF	TGTGCCAGCAGCCAACCCAGGGCCCCCTACGAGCAGTACTTC
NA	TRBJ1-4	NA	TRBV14	CASSVRDTGRNEKLFF	TGTGCCAGCAGCGTCCGGGACACTGGGAGAAATGAAAAACTGTTTTTT
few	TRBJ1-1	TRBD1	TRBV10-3	CAIGQGNTEAFF	TGTGCCATCGGACAGGGGAACACTGAAGCTTTCTTT
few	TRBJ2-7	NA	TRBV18	CASSPGGGLDYEQYF	TGTGCCAGCTCACCAGGGGGGGGGCTGGACTACGAGCAGTACTTC
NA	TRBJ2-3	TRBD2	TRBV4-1	CASSQVPSGTTDTQYF	TGCGCCAGCAGCCAAGTCCCTAGCGGGACCACAGATACGCAGTATTTT
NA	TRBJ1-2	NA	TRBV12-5	CASGLVSLRPNYGYTF	TGTGCTAGTGGTTTGGTTTCCTTGAGGCCAAACTATGGCTACACCTTC
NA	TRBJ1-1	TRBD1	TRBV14	CASSRRGENTEAFF	TGTGCCAGCAGCCGCAGGGGGGAGAACACTGAAGCTTTCTTT
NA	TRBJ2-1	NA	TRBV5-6	CASSLLQEKYNEQFF	TGTGCCAGCAGCTTATTACAGGAAAAATACAATGAGCAGTTCTTC
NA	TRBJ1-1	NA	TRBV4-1	CASSPRRQESTEAFF	TGCGCCAGCAGCCCGAGGCGACAGGAGAGCACTGAAGCTTTCTTT
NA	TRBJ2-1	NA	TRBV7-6	CASSLEANSYNEQFF	TGTGCCAGCAGCTTAGAAGCGAACTCCTACAATGAGCAGTTCTTC
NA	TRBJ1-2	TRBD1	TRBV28	CASSLYWDRPQRDGYTF	TGTGCCAGCAGTTTATATTGGGACAGGCCTCAACGGGATGGCTACACCTTC
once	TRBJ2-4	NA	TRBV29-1	CSVDLSGWTGANIQYF	TGCAGCGTTGATCTTTCGGGATGGACGGGAGCAAACATTCAGTACTTC